Given below is one T cell receptor (beta chain) in context. Antigen unknown. The source of the sample is a study of T cells after yellow fever vaccination. General study results and limits: Contamination by abundant bulk-population clonotypes could be present in FACS-sorted repertoires.

CDR1 and CDR2 from the germline V gene are DFQATT and SNEGSKA (reference sequence). Trimming removed 5 bases at V and 3 bases at J, with 16 bases between. CDR3 length: 14 residues. TCRdb called the 5' RACE reads again in MiXCR, with one record for every CDR3 protein. This table holds more than 350,000 distinct CDR3 sequences, 11% found once. This clonotype originated in a man aged 18 to 29 who received the YFV17D yellow fever vaccine. The genes are TRBV20-1 and TRBJ1-1, with a tentative D call TRBD1 (6 bases). The sequenced sample was PBMCs, obtained on the day of the first yellow fever vaccination. CDR3 residues: CSAPRATGDTEAFF. The CDR3 DNA reads TGCAGTGCTCCCCGGGCGACAGGAGACACTGAAGCTTTCTTT.